This note documents a single TCR beta chain sequence. Its antigen is unknown. The junction shows a germline mismatch at one end, possibly a read error. To prepare the library, multiplex PCR was applied. The sequencer was an Illumina HiSeq 2500. TCRbeta libraries were constructed through three rounds of nested PCR with primers (Table S4) according to protocols modified from ARM-PCR. Before sequencing, PCR products of 200-500 bp were excised from the gel and purified with the QIAquick gel extraction kit. Per the original workflow: Trimmomatic was used to clean the reads, FLASH was used to merge the reads into complete CDR3 sequences, and MiTCR was used to assign the reads to V(D)J germline segments. Clonal diversity was computed as the inverse Simpson's index with VDJtools. Productive reads were defined as in-frame sequences without a premature stop codon. TCRdb reworked the public reads: Q25 trimming with fastp, MiXCR clone assembly, productive beta chains retained. When rows share a CDR3 protein, they turn into one entry using the most common DNA and genes. TCRdb, not the original authors, processed these V and J calls. Recorded for this sample are about 43,000 distinct CDR3 sequences; roughly 66% of them occurred a single time. The top ten clones comprise about 48% of the sample.

RNA was isolated from bulk, unsorted tissue, and RNA quality was assessed with a NanoDrop ND-1000 and an Agilent 2100. For the normal lung samples, distant non-tumor tissue was collected more than 3 cm away from the tumor edge. Newly diagnosed lung cancer patients without prior chemotherapy who had been admitted for thoracic surgery in China between August and November 2014 were enrolled as donors. Patients who had received previous radiotherapy or chemotherapy, or who had another concurrent cancer, were excluded from the study. Pieces of surgical tissue measuring about 1-2.1 cm3 were kept in RNAlater solution and held at -80 degrees C until needed. This sample stems from a study of tumor and adjacent non-tumor tissue in lung cancer (dated by TCRdb to 2016 to 2019). With respect to the entire study: Of the cohort, more than ten patients had adenocarcinoma, 2 had squamous cell carcinoma and 1 had small cell lung cancer. Bulk TCRbeta repertoires were compared between lung tumor tissue and matched distant non-tumor lung tissue obtained from more than twelve lung cancer patients. For each patient, one tumor sample and one normal lung sample were taken, giving 25 to 30 paired specimens that underwent TCRbeta CDR3 sequencing. In total, sequencing yielded over 95 million productive TCRbeta reads, which works out to an average of approximately 4 million reads per sample. The approximately 15 patients were aged roughly 30 to 85 years, included about 10 men and 5 women, and had TNM stage I to III disease.

The CDR3, cysteine through phenylalanine, is 14 amino acids long. Only the CDR3 part of the read is kept: 42 bases, read in frame from the first base. CDR1 and CDR2, per the germline V gene (reference sequence), are WNHNN and SYGVQD. General study outcomes and caveats: TCR diversity was significantly higher in younger patients, and higher tumor TCR diversity was associated with shorter overall and disease-free survival. Tumor tissue showed significantly greater TCR diversity (inverse Simpson) than normal lung tissue (about 400 vs 180, P = 0.0075, Mann-Whitney U test). The top 100 clones accounted for a significantly larger cumulative portion of the repertoire in normal lung than in tumor tissue. Only approximately 14 patients were in the cohort, and the authors stated that larger samples and more detailed clinical data are needed. Neither the sequencing platform nor unique molecular identifiers are mentioned in the methods. Because peripheral blood was not sequenced, the blood TCRbeta repertoires of the lung cancer patients in the study went unexamined.

Recombination joined TRBV10-1 with TRBJ2-2, with TRBD2 perhaps the D gene, on 5 matching bases. The sequence derives from a man in his fifties with non-small cell lung cancer. The sequencing input was distant non-tumor lung tissue. The DNA sequence is TGCGCCATCGGTGGAGGAGTGAACACCGGGGAGCTGTTGTTT. It specifies CAIGGGVNTGELLF.